The clone carrying this TCR beta chain has a single count. The antigen is unknown. This sample is drawn from a study of OX40 agonist ivuxolimab in advanced cancers. Repertoires were generated with immunoSEQ multiplex PCR, while TCRdb's copy carries only in-frame clones and drops some. The sample has approximately 73,000 clones, about 89% seen once; the top ten hold 10% to 15%. The CDR3 is made up of 14 amino acids. V was pared by 5 bases and J by 6 bases, with 5 bases of the junction left unmatched. In germline, CDR1 is SNHLY, CDR2 FYNNEI. General study findings and limits: Some nonresponders likewise displayed low normalized T-cell clonal expansion. CD8+ T cells averaged more expanded clones than CD4+.

This clonotype was obtained from an adult with an advanced solid tumor such as melanoma, head and neck, liver or kidney cancer. Material: CD4+ or CD8+ T cells sorted from blood, obtained in a trial of the OX40 agonist ivuxolimab. The V gene is TRBV2, the J gene TRBJ2-7, with TRBD1 matching 12 bases. This CDR3 reads CASSPGTGGVEQYF. CDR3 DNA sequence: TGTGCCAGCAGTCCCGGGACAGGGGGCGTCGAGCAGTACTTC.